This T cell receptor (beta chain) is drawn from a study of blood T cells in healthy people across ages (dated by TCRdb to 2014 to 2015). About the full investigation: In model experiments, template switching captured roughly one uniquely barcoded TCR beta cDNA molecule for every two T cells. Age-related changes in TCR beta repertoire diversity were measured in the study by deep sequencing normalized with unique cDNA molecular identifiers. Donors were grouped into four age groups: young (average 16 years), middle-aged (39), aged (about 59) and long-lived (about 82). To avoid experimental bias, donors of different ages were randomly spread across the sequencing lanes. Two additional independent replicas of 1 million unique cDNA reads from the same blood draw were analyzed for two donors (one aged 18 to 29 and one aged 80 or older). Paper-wide results and their limitations: The CMV infection status of donors was not known, potentially confounding age-related changes in expanded clonotypes. Observed TCR beta diversity per million T cells fell roughly linearly with age, and a significant reduction was already apparent by age roughly 40. There was a strong correlation between observed TCR beta diversity and the percentage of naive T cells measured by flow cytometry. Because profiling used bulk unsorted PBMCs, naive and antigen-experienced compartments could not be compared conclusively. Compared with the aged group, the long-lived group had more naive CD4+ T cells, fewer expanded clones and increased TCR diversity, a pattern suggesting age selection. Estimates of total diversity based on one million sequenced T cells were considered lower bounds and underestimates.

Its CDR3 holds 15 amino acids, cysteine through phenylalanine. Here the CDR3 DNA is all that survives: 45 bases in frame from base 1. The junction carries 15 bases between V and J, which are trimmed by 3 bases and 4 bases respectively. The germline V gene gives CDR1 as MNHNS and CDR2 as SASEGT. Worth noting for this clonotype: Its antigen remains undetermined. The sample holds no much larger clone one base away, and base qualities are not on file.

The method behind the library was 5' RACE. The sequencer listed for this sample is Illumina HiSeq 2500. A second PCR of roughly 7 to 11 cycles was performed with a sample-barcoded 5' primer and a J-beta primer mix. A template-switch 5' adaptor carrying 12 random nucleotides introduced a unique molecular identifier onto each TCR beta cDNA molecule. Each sample yielded at least 2.5 million CDR3-containing paired-end reads. The Mint cDNA synthesis kit, primed by a TRBC-specific oligonucleotide, was used to synthesize first-strand cDNA from all RNA. All cDNA was treated with uracil-DNA glycosylase and then went through a first 18-cycle PCR with the universal primers M1SS and BC2_uni_R. The original methods were these. For normalization, 1 million high-quality reads, each with a distinct molecular identifier, were randomly selected from each sample. Reads with shared molecular identifiers were discarded instead of being binned into consensus sequences. MiTCR, set to a Q25 quality threshold and the strictest error-elimination algorithm, was used for CDR3 identification, clonotype clustering and error correction. A nonparametric unseen species model using Euler transformation provided a lower-bound estimate of total TCR beta diversity. TCRdb reprocessed the public reads (quality trimming at Q25 with fastp, clone calling with MiXCR) and kept in-frame beta chains. Each CDR3 protein appears once, grouped with its most common genes and DNA. It is TCRdb's table, rather than the study itself, that gives the V and J calls and clone size. This sample has hundreds of thousands of distinct CDR3 sequences in its table, and around half of those were observed once. Under 35% of the sample comes from the top ten.

Systemically healthy Caucasian individuals from Russia, about 38 in total and aged 6 to 90 years, were included as donors. Each donor gave about 10 milliliters of peripheral blood, drawn into EDTA-treated Vacutainer tubes. PBMCs were isolated by Ficoll-Paque density-gradient centrifugation, with at least 6 million obtained per sample. Trizol reagent was used to extract total RNA from the PBMCs, yielding at least 5.5 micrograms per sample. The percentages of naive CD45RAhigh/CD27high T cells were determined by flow cytometry on a PBMC aliquot from every donor. In this chain, TRBV6-1 is recombined with TRBJ1-2; the D gene is perhaps TRBD1, from 6 matching bases. The sample comprised blood. This TCR came from a woman aged 55-69 years in good health. The DNA sequence is as follows: TGTGCCAGCAGTGAGGAGGGGGGTACGACCTATGGCTACACCTTC. Protein translation: CASSEEGGTTYGYTF.